This TCR beta chain was identified in a study of blood T cell repertoires in COVID-19. Study context: Acute-phase and convalescent COVID-19 samples originated in the United States, Italy and Spain. T cells, B-cell-depleted T cells, or PBMCs supplied cDNA or gDNA.

This CDR3 contains 19 residues. Germline V lookup: CDR1 MNHEY, CDR2 SMNVEV (reference sequence). The ends lost 2 bases at V and 0 bases at J; junction bases unmatched: 10. This clone was seen only a few times. As processed by the authors: How many nucleated cells were present was estimated from reference gene primer amplification. Only in-frame clones appear in the TCRdb table, and some are missing; sequencing was by immunoSEQ multiplex PCR. That table furnishes V, J and clone size, whereas the DNA furnished D and trimming. The sample gives about 150,000 clones, about 80% of which show up once; about 31% is in the top ten.

This receptor was identified in a woman aged 60 to 75 with acute or convalescent COVID-19. Sequencing was done on a sample of peripheral blood. V is TRBV27 and J is TRBJ1-6, with TRBD1 matching 7 bases. The CDR3 DNA follows: TGTGCCAGCAGTTTACGGGCCCAGGGGGAAAGCTCCTATAATTCACCCCTCCACTTT. Amino acids: CASSLRAQGESSYNSPLHF.